This is a list of T cell receptor beta chains from one sample in a study of T cells in Graves' hyperthyroidism and ophthalmopathy. From the multiplex PCR reads, TCRdb called clonotypes with MiXCR, one entry per CDR3 protein. The sample yields about 380,000 distinct CDR3 sequences, around 13% seen once. The sample comprised blood. The receptors were sampled from a woman aged 25 to 39 with Graves' ophthalmopathy. The CDR3 runs from the conserved cysteine through the conserved F or W. D genes are given only for firm matches. Clone size appears in some rows only: once, few, many, or a class for an expanded clone.

>TRBJ1-1|TRBV25-1|NA|NA
CASSGDWEVGEAFF
TGTGCCAGCAGTGGGGACTGGGAGGTCGGTGAAGCTTTCTTT
>TRBJ1-2|TRBV12-3/TRBV12-4|TRBD1|many
CASSHRGGVYGYTF
TGTGCCAGCAGTCACAGGGGAGGAGTTTATGGCTACACCTTC
>TRBJ2-5|TRBV13|TRBD2|many
CASSRTGLAGGQETQYF
TGTGCCAGCAGCCGAACGGGACTAGCGGGGGGGCAAGAGACCCAGTACTTC
>TRBJ2-7|TRBV19|TRBD2|NA
CASRDPGTSAYEQYF
TGTGCCAGTAGAGATCCCGGGACTAGCGCTTACGAGCAGTACTTC
>TRBJ2-6|TRBV29-1|NA|NA
CSAERTHSGANVLTF
TGCAGCGCAGAAAGGACCCACTCTGGGGCCAACGTCCTGACTTTC
>TRBJ1-1|TRBV29-1|NA|many
CSVGRLNTEAFF
TGCAGCGTTGGACGACTAAACACTGAAGCTTTCTTT
>TRBJ2-7|TRBV20-1|NA|many
CSARESPGTTYEQYF
TGCAGTGCTAGAGAGTCCCCTGGCACAACCTACGAGCAGTACTTC
>TRBJ2-7|TRBV10-3|TRBD1|NA
CASSERTGGAEQYF
TGTGCCAGCAGTGAGCGGACAGGGGGCGCCGAGCAGTACTTC
>TRBJ2-7|TRBV10-3|TRBD1|NA
CAIRDRGGNEQYF
TGTGCCATCAGGGACAGGGGTGGAAACGAGCAGTACTTC
>TRBJ2-1|TRBV7-9|TRBD2|NA
CASSLSGGDYNDQFF
TGTGCCAGCAGCCTAAGCGGGGGGGATTACAATGATCAGTTCTTC
>TRBJ1-4|TRBV28|TRBD1|NA
CASSSRGTDLNEKLFF
TGTGCCAGCTCCTCCAGGGGGACAGACCTTAATGAAAAACTGTTTTTT
>TRBJ2-2|TRBV19|TRBD2|few
CASSIAGVPNTGELFF
TGTGCCAGTAGTATCGCGGGGGTCCCGAACACCGGGGAGCTGTTTTTT
>TRBJ2-7|TRBV6-4|TRBD1|NA
CASSAGDRDTGEQYF
TGTGCCAGCAGTGCCGGGGACAGGGACACCGGCGAGCAGTACTTC
>TRBJ1-2|TRBV7-2|NA|many
CASSLSSITGNYGYTF
TGTGCCAGCAGCTTATCCAGCATCACAGGAAACTATGGCTACACCTTC
>TRBJ2-7|TRBV20-1|NA|many
CSASRVGAYEQYF
TGCAGTGCTAGCCGAGTAGGGGCCTACGAGCAGTACTTC
>TRBJ1-5|TRBV7-2|NA|many
CASSRDSQPQHF
TGTGCCAGCAGCCGAGACAGTCAGCCCCAGCATTTT
>TRBJ1-5|TRBV5-6|TRBD1|many
CASSFGVTRQGVNQPQHF
TGTGCCAGCAGCTTTGGAGTCACGAGGCAGGGGGTTAATCAGCCCCAGCATTTT
>TRBJ1-2|TRBV30|NA|NA
CAWRRPGGNNYGYTF
TGTGCCTGGAGGCGGCCGGGAGGGAATAACTATGGCTACACCTTC
>TRBJ1-5|TRBV18|NA|many
CASSPQGNSNQPQHF
TGTGCCAGCTCACCCCAGGGAAATAGCAATCAGCCCCAGCATTTT
>TRBJ1-2|TRBV30|TRBD1|few
CAWSVDRDGHGYTF
TGTGCCTGGAGTGTAGACAGGGACGGGCATGGCTACACCTTC
>TRBJ2-2|TRBV19|TRBD2|NA
CASRKEAGGPTGELFF
TGTGCCAGTAGAAAGGAAGCGGGGGGGCCCACCGGGGAGCTGTTTTTT
>TRBJ1-2|TRBV3-1|NA|many
CASSQAPGANYGYTF
TGTGCCAGCAGCCAAGCTCCAGGAGCTAACTATGGCTACACCTTC
>TRBJ1-1|TRBV6-5|NA|many
CASSYSWQGNTEAFF
TGTGCCAGCAGTTACTCGTGGCAGGGGAACACTGAAGCTTTCTTT
>TRBJ1-4|TRBV11-3|NA|many
CASSLEGQINEKLFF
TGTGCCAGCAGCTTAGAGGGCCAGATAAATGAAAAACTGTTTTTT
>TRBJ2-5|TRBV7-9|NA|many
CASSLRVGWQETQYF
TGTGCCAGCAGCTTACGGGTTGGGTGGCAAGAGACCCAGTACTTC
>TRBJ2-1|TRBV6-2/TRBV6-3|TRBD2|many
CASSLAGGGEQFF
TGTGCCAGCAGTTTAGCGGGGGGCGGTGAGCAGTTCTTC
>TRBJ2-1|TRBV3-1|TRBD2|many
CASSQAGGGRRQFF
TGTGCCAGCAGCCAAGCGGGAGGGGGGCGGCGGCAGTTCTTC
>TRBJ2-5|TRBV20-1|NA|many
CSARDPEGPNGLETQYF
TGCAGTGCTAGAGATCCCGAGGGCCCGAACGGTTTGGAGACCCAGTACTTC
>TRBJ1-2|TRBV4-2|TRBD1|NA
CASSQVPEGQIYGYTF
TGTGCCAGCAGCCAAGTCCCCGAGGGACAGATCTATGGCTACACCTTC
>TRBJ2-1|TRBV4-2|NA|few
CASSPAARGTGEYNEQFF
TGTGCCAGCAGCCCAGCGGCGAGGGGCACTGGAGAGTACAATGAGCAGTTCTTC
>TRBJ2-1|TRBV19|NA|NA
CASSISGTRNEQFF
TGTGCCAGTAGTATCTCCGGGACGCGGAATGAGCAGTTCTTC
>TRBJ2-2|TRBV7-7|NA|NA
CARSRTGAGGGELFF
TGTGCTAGAAGCCGAACAGGGGCCGGGGGCGGGGAGCTGTTTTTT
>TRBJ2-7|TRBV6-5|NA|NA
CASSSILVSDEQYF
TGTGCCAGCAGTTCCATTTTAGTGTCGGACGAGCAGTACTTC
>TRBJ2-3|TRBV27|NA|few
CASIPHPGLITDTQYF
TGTGCCTCCATACCCCACCCGGGACTCATCACAGATACGCAGTATTTT
>TRBJ1-6|TRBV20-1|NA|many
CSASAAEAYNSPLHF
TGCAGTGCTAGCGCGGCGGAAGCCTATAATTCACCCCTCCACTTT
>TRBJ1-5|TRBV5-7|NA|few
CASSYGCQPQHF
TGTGCCAGCAGCTACGGATGTCAGCCCCAGCATTTT
>TRBJ1-1|TRBV10-1|NA|few
CASSDSSLKGRAFF
TGCGCCAGCAGTGACTCTAGTCTAAAGGGTAGGGCTTTCTTT
>TRBJ2-3|TRBV27|TRBD2|many
CASSLGWTSSPDTQYF
TGTGCCAGCAGTTTAGGGTGGACTAGCTCCCCAGATACGCAGTATTTT
>TRBJ1-6|TRBV6-5|NA|many
CASSYDGGPPLHF
TGTGCCAGCAGTTACGACGGGGGCCCACCCCTCCACTTT
>TRBJ2-1|TRBV3-1|NA|many
CASSQLDDEQFF
TGTGCCAGCAGCCAACTAGACGATGAGCAGTTCTTC